One sample yielded the 26 T cell receptor beta chains listed below, sequenced in a study of blood T cell repertoires in COVID-19. Clones were read by immunoSEQ multiplex PCR, and TCRdb kept only the in-frame ones, dropping some. The data hold 280,000 or so clones, with 85% observed a single time. The sample taken for sequencing was peripheral blood. The receptors shown here come from a human donor in a cohort sampled during active COVID-19.

This clone was detected once. This chain's CDR3 is CASSFQGQSYEQYF. CDR3 bases: TGTGCCAGCAGTTTTCAGGGACAGTCCTACGAGCAGTACTTC. The chain combines TRBV28 with TRBJ2-7; 7 nucleotides align to TRBD1. Germline-derived CDR1 and CDR2 are MDHEN and SYDVKM. This CDR3 spans 14 amino acids. The V segment lost 3 bases and the J segment 1 base; nucleotides outside the gene matches: 3.

Of note for this clone: Distinct nucleotide sequences in the sample also encode this CDR3. The rearrangement links TRBV9 to TRBJ1-5; D is undetermined. The CDR3 has 14 residues. The ends were cut back, 0 bases at V and 3 bases at J, with 7 bases in the middle. From germline, CDR1 is SGDLS and CDR2 YYNGEE. CDR3 residues: CASSVGQSNQPQHF. In DNA, the CDR3 is TGTGCCAGCAGCGTAGGTCAATCCAATCAGCCCCAGCATTTT.

V and J are TRBV19 and TRBJ2-7; D remains ambiguous. CDR1 and CDR2 from the germline V gene are LNHDA and SQIVND (reference sequence). The CDR3 spans 13 residues. V dropped 3 bases and J dropped 4 bases, with 10 bases sitting between them. CDR3 in DNA: TGTGCCAGTAGTATTCAACTAAGTTACGAGCAGTACTTC. Protein product: CASSIQLSYEQYF.

The chain recombines TRBV19 with TRBJ1-5; 8 bases are shared with TRBD1. This CDR3 spans 18 amino acids. V shed 3 bases, J shed 0 bases, and the junction held 10 bases outside the gene matches. The V gene's germline CDR1 is LNHDA and CDR2 SQIVND (reference sequence). This chain's CDR3 is CASSMGQGAFISNQPQHF. DNA for the CDR3: TGTGCCAGTAGTATGGGGCAGGGGGCGTTTATTAGCAATCAGCCCCAGCATTTT.

A few counts support this clone. The chain combines TRBV5-6 with TRBJ2-7, with D tentatively TRBD2 (6 bases). The CDR3 consists of 13 residues. V lost 3 bases to trimming and J lost 7 bases, with 14 bases between them. CDR1 SGHDT and CDR2 YYEEEE come from the germline V gene. CDR3 sequence: CASSSRGEREQYF. The CDR3 bases are TGTGCCAGCAGCTCCCGCGGGGAGAGGGAGCAGTACTTC.

This chain joins TRBV5-4 and TRBJ1-3, with 7 bases that match TRBD1. V lost 1 base and J lost 1; bases outside the gene matches: 2. Germline CDR1 SGHNT, CDR2 YYREEE (reference sequence). The CDR3 sequence is 15 residues long. The CDR3 region has the DNA TGTGCCAGCAGCTTGACAGGGGCTTCTGGAAACACCATATATTTT. This codes for CASSLTGASGNTIYF.

The chain combines TRBV4-1 with TRBJ1-4, with D possibly TRBD1 on 5 matching bases. Trimming removed 1 base from V and 5 bases from J, with 11 bases in between. CDR3 length equals 15 residues. Germline CDR1 and CDR2: MGHRA and YSYEKL. In nucleotides, the CDR3 is TGCGCCAGCAGCCAAGTATTGGCAGGGAATGAAAAACTGTTTTTT. As protein: CASSQVLAGNEKLFF.

DNA of the CDR3: TGTGCTAGTGGTTTGGAAAATAACTACTATGGCTACACCTTC. Residues: CASGLENNYYGYTF. V is TRBV12-5 and J is TRBJ1-2; no clear D gene. This CDR3 spans 14 amino acids. Germline V gene lookup returns CDR1 LGHNT and CDR2 FRNRAP. Trimming took off 1 base at V and 3 bases at J, with 9 bases between the two ends.

The V and J genes are TRBV6-5 and TRBJ1-1, with a tentative D call TRBD1 (5 bases). Germline assignment: CDR1 MNHEY and CDR2 SVGAGI. V dropped 6 bases and J dropped 8 bases, with 16 bases sitting between them. The CDR3 sequence is 13 residues long. The CDR3 nucleotides read TGTGCCAGCAGGGGGTGGACCAGGGCCGAAGCTTTCTTT. This codes for CASRGWTRAEAFF.

This clone was seen a handful of times. J is TRBJ1-4 and V is TRBV6-5, with D uncertain. The CDR3 covers 14 residues. The germline V gene has CDR1 MNHEY and CDR2 SVGAGI. V lost 6 bases, J lost 6 bases, and 14 bases lay in between. CDR3 residues: CASRRGEEDEKLFF. The CDR3 DNA sequence: TGTGCCAGCAGACGTGGAGAAGAGGATGAAAAACTGTTTTTT.

This chain connects TRBV7-8 to TRBJ2-1; 9 bases align to TRBD1. There are 15 residues in the CDR3. From germline, CDR1 is SGHVS and CDR2 FQNEAQ. V dropped 5 bases and J dropped 14; count of bases not matched to a gene: 16. The CDR3, as DNA: TGTGCCAGCAGCGGGACAGGGTCGTTTGAGGGTCAGAAGTTCTTC. This encodes CASSGTGSFEGQKFF.

The V call is TRBV12-3 or TRBV12-4, the J call TRBJ1-2; D might be TRBD1 (6 bases). This CDR3 region has 13 residues. V lost 5 bases, J lost 8 bases, and 15 bases lay in between. Here the CDR3 DNA reads TGTGCCAGCAGTGCGTCCGGGACAAAGGGCTACACCTTC. This translates into CASSASGTKGYTF.

V is TRBV5-3 and J is TRBJ2-3; the D is unclear. TRBV5-3 is reported as an ORF; its role is uncertain. Trimming took 4 bases from V and 0 from J, leaving 6 bases between them. The CDR3 consists of 13 residues. The CDR3 reads CARSMTSTDTQYF. The CDR3 coding sequence is TGTGCCAGAAGCATGACTAGCACAGATACGCAGTATTTT.

V is TRBV6-2 or TRBV6-3 and J is TRBJ2-3; 8 positions match TRBD2. The germline CDR1 and CDR2 sequences are MNHEY and SVGEGT. CDR3 length: 16 amino acids. Unmatched junction bases numbered 10, after V lost 6 bases and J lost 2 bases. This CDR3 is CASSYKAGEVTDTQYF. For the CDR3, the DNA is TGTGCCAGCAGCTATAAAGCGGGGGAGGTCACAGATACGCAGTATTTT.

The chain has TRBV21-1 and TRBJ2-7; the listed D gene, TRBD2, was not tested against the DNA. TRBV21-1 is tagged as a pseudogene. The CDR3 has 16 amino acids. DNA for the CDR3: TGTGCCAGCAGCAAAGAGGGACTCCAAACCTCCTACGAGCAGTACTTC. It translates to CASSKEGLQTSYEQYF.

The chain employs TRBV6-6 and TRBJ2-7; 11 bases match TRBD2. CDR3 length equals 15 residues. V dropped 5 bases and J dropped 2; count of bases not matched to a gene: 5. Germline V gene data show CDR1 as MNHNY and CDR2 as SVGAGI (reference sequence). This CDR3 is CASSVGTSGPYEQYF. CDR3 DNA sequence: TGTGCCAGCAGTGTCGGGACTAGCGGCCCCTACGAGCAGTACTTC.

This clone appeared a single time. The chain is built from TRBV6-6 and TRBJ2-2; a weak D match, TRBD2 (7 bases). The CDR3 consists of 15 residues. Germline CDR1 MNHNY, CDR2 SVGAGI (reference sequence). V lost 8 bases, J lost 6 bases, and 19 bases lay in between. The CDR3 spells CASSQRGRVSGELFF. CDR3 in DNA: TGTGCCAGCTCCCAAAGGGGGAGGGTTTCCGGGGAGCTGTTTTTT.

The V and J genes are TRBV7-2 and TRBJ1-1; no clear D gene. This CDR3 comprises 15 residues. Germline CDR1 and CDR2: SGHTA and FQGNSA. V lost 7 bases and J lost 2, with 17 bases in between. CDR3 bases: TGTGCCAGCAAACGGAGGGCAGCAATCAACACTGAAGCTTTCTTT. Amino acids: CASKRRAAINTEAFF.

The V call is TRBV18, the J call TRBJ2-5, with 7 bases that match TRBD2. The CDR3 sequence is 13 residues long. Germline V gene data show CDR1 as KGHSH and CDR2 as LQKENI. The junction had 1 base not matched to a gene; V was cut back by 1 base and J by 5 bases. The CDR3 here is CASSPHGRETQYF. The CDR3 DNA reads as TGTGCCAGCTCACCACACGGGAGGGAGACCCAGTACTTC.

This chain uses TRBV24-1 with TRBJ2-5; possibly TRBD1 for D (6 bases). This CDR3 contains 16 residues. V was trimmed by 4 bases and J by 4 bases, leaving 18 bases between them. Germline values: CDR1 KGHDR, CDR2 SFDVKD. The CDR3 DNA reads as TGTGCCACCAGTGACCTACGTACAGGGAGAGGAGAGACCCAGTACTTC. It specifies CATSDLRTGRGETQYF.

This clone was counted a single time. CDR3 nucleotides: TGTGCCAGCAGCTATCCTAAGCGGGGACAAGAGACCCAGTACTTC. It specifies CASSYPKRGQETQYF. The V and J genes are TRBV3-1 (or the pseudogene TRBV3-2) and TRBJ2-5; 7 bases fit TRBD2. The ends lost 5 bases at V and 2 bases at J; junction bases unmatched: 8. The CDR3 has 15 amino acids. Germline-derived CDR1 and CDR2 are LGHDT and YNNKEL (reference sequence).

The chain is built from TRBV18 and TRBJ2-7, with a weak D call TRBD2 (5 bases). The germline gives CDR1 KGHSH, CDR2 LQKENI. The CDR3 sequence is 13 residues long. The V and J ends lost 3 bases and 9 bases respectively, with 15 bases between them. CDR3 region: CASSPSNYGGQYF. The CDR3, as DNA: TGTGCCAGCTCACCGTCGAACTACGGAGGGCAGTACTTC.

The gene calls are TRBV6-1 and TRBJ2-5; 11 bases line up with TRBD1. The V gene end was trimmed by 3 bases and the J gene end by 5 bases; junction bases not matched to a gene: 11. Looked up from germline, CDR1 is MNHNS and CDR2 is SASEGT. CDR3 length: 17 amino acids. CDR3 loop: CASSDWGGTGGIETQYF. In nucleotides, the CDR3 is TGTGCCAGCAGTGATTGGGGGGGGACAGGGGGAATCGAGACCCAGTACTTC.

The chain has TRBV3-1 (or the pseudogene TRBV3-2) and TRBJ1-2, with 7 positions matching TRBD1. In germline, CDR1 is LGHDT, CDR2 YNNKEL (reference sequence). There are 15 residues in the CDR3. Trimming took 0 bases from V and 7 from J; bases not matched to a gene: 8. CDR3 residues: CASSQEDRLQRGYTF. The CDR3 nucleotides are TGTGCCAGCAGCCAAGAGGACAGGTTGCAGCGTGGCTACACCTTC.

This chain links TRBV19 with TRBJ2-5; the D is unclear. Germline values: CDR1 LNHDA, CDR2 SQIVND (reference sequence). The CDR3 is 13 amino acids. Trimming took 4 bases from V and 3 from J, leaving 9 bases between them. The DNA of the CDR3 is TGTGCCAGTAGTAGCCAGGAAAAAGAGACCCAGTACTTC. This gives the protein CASSSQEKETQYF.

This clone has a single count. The gene calls are TRBV4-1 and TRBJ1-6; D gene unclear. The CDR3 is made up of 16 amino acids. The germline CDR1 and CDR2 sequences are MGHRA and YSYEKL. The V end lost 0 bases, the J end lost 0 bases, and 6 bases lay between the germline ends. The CDR3 DNA reads TGCGCCAGCAGCCAAGACCGACTCTCCTATAATTCACCCCTCCACTTT. This translates into CASSQDRLSYNSPLHF.